A selection of T cell receptor beta chains follows, all from one sample in a study of blood T cell repertoires in COVID-19. Only in-frame clones appear in the TCRdb table, and some are missing; sequencing was by immunoSEQ multiplex PCR. The sample has over 100,000 clones; 86% are singletons. Sequencing used peripheral blood. The source of these receptors is a man between 35 and 55 years old with acute or convalescent COVID-19. The CDR3 runs from the conserved cysteine through the conserved F or W.

CDR3aa: CASSVEDSSGNTIYF
v_gene: TRBV9
j_gene: TRBJ1-3

CDR3aa: CASSDPGVSTYNSPLHF
v_gene: TRBV6-2/TRBV6-3
j_gene: TRBJ1-6

CDR3aa: CSVFQNMNTEAFF
v_gene: TRBV29-1
j_gene: TRBJ1-1

CDR3aa: CASQITDYGYTF
v_gene: TRBV6-5
j_gene: TRBJ1-2

CDR3aa: CASSPRTSGESGANVLTF
v_gene: TRBV11-2
j_gene: TRBJ2-6

CDR3aa: CATSDPTSGSGEQYF
v_gene: TRBV24-1
j_gene: TRBJ2-7

CDR3aa: CASSYRLTGGNTEAFF
v_gene: TRBV6-5
j_gene: TRBJ1-1

CDR3aa: CASSPREAGTGGSPLHF
v_gene: TRBV18
j_gene: TRBJ1-6

CDR3aa: CASQLEEEETQYF
v_gene: TRBV12-3/TRBV12-4
j_gene: TRBJ2-5

CDR3aa: CASSARQISSYNEQFF
v_gene: TRBV14
j_gene: TRBJ2-1

CDR3aa: CASSLASSSGNTIYF
v_gene: TRBV11-3
j_gene: TRBJ1-3

CDR3aa: CASSHRDRDPIVEQYF
v_gene: TRBV7-2
j_gene: TRBJ2-7

CDR3aa: CATSITQGARIGEQYF
v_gene: TRBV15
j_gene: TRBJ2-7

CDR3aa: CASSLTGSGGQGEQFF
v_gene: TRBV7-3
j_gene: TRBJ2-1

CDR3aa: CASSPGDYGYTF
v_gene: TRBV5-4
j_gene: TRBJ1-2

CDR3aa: CASSHAISPGGAFF
v_gene: TRBV4-1
j_gene: TRBJ1-1

CDR3aa: CATSLGGFDGELFF
v_gene: TRBV19
j_gene: TRBJ2-2

CDR3aa: CASSRRDKGEQYF
v_gene: TRBV5-6
j_gene: TRBJ2-7

CDR3aa: CASSPTRGSEKLFF
v_gene: TRBV7-9
j_gene: TRBJ1-4

CDR3aa: CAWSERGQGLNYGYTF
v_gene: TRBV30
j_gene: TRBJ1-2

CDR3aa: CATSSRGRSTDNEQFF
v_gene: TRBV15
j_gene: TRBJ2-1

CDR3aa: CASSPHGTGSFNEKLFF
v_gene: TRBV7-2
j_gene: TRBJ1-4

CDR3aa: CASSLGLAGYNEQFF
v_gene: TRBV5-4
j_gene: TRBJ2-1

CDR3aa: CASSMFDSKETQYF
v_gene: TRBV19
j_gene: TRBJ2-5

CDR3aa: CASSYSLEGAGEQYF
v_gene: TRBV6-6
j_gene: TRBJ2-7

CDR3aa: CASSAELSYNEQFF
v_gene: TRBV5-1
j_gene: TRBJ2-1

CDR3aa: CASRTSGQSTEAFF
v_gene: TRBV19
j_gene: TRBJ1-1

CDR3aa: CASSVGTVYNYGYTF
v_gene: TRBV9
j_gene: TRBJ1-2

CDR3aa: CASSLGQGINGYTF
v_gene: TRBV5-1
j_gene: TRBJ1-2

CDR3aa: CATSHKPGQGKDTQYF
v_gene: TRBV24-1
j_gene: TRBJ2-3

CDR3aa: CAISQGPLGETQYF
v_gene: TRBV10-3
j_gene: TRBJ2-5

CDR3aa: CASSQTGGLTGELFF
v_gene: TRBV19
j_gene: TRBJ2-2

CDR3aa: CASSLDISYEQYF
v_gene: TRBV18
j_gene: TRBJ2-7

CDR3aa: CAWSPPGRVGEKLFF
v_gene: TRBV30
j_gene: TRBJ1-4

CDR3aa: CASSPPGAGALAGNTIYF
v_gene: TRBV5-5
j_gene: TRBJ1-3

CDR3aa: CASSFRGTANEKLFF
v_gene: TRBV11-2
j_gene: TRBJ1-4